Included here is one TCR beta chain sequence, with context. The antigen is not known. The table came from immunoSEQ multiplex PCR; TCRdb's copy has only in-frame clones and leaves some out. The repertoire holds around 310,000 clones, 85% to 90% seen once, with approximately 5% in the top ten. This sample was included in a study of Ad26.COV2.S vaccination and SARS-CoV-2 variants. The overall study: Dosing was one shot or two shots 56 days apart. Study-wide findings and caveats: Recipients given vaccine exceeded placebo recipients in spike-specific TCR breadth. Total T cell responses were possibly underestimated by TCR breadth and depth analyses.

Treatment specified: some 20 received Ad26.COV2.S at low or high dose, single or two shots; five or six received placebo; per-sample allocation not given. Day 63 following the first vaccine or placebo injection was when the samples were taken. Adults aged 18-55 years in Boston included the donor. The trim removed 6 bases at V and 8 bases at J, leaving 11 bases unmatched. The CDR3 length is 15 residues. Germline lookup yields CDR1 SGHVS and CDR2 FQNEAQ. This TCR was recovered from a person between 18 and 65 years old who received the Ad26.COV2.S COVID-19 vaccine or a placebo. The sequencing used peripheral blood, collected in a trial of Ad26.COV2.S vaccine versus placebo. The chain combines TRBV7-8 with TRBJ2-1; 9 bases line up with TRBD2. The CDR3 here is CASSARAGGGDEQFF. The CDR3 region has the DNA TGTGCCAGCAGTGCAAGAGCGGGAGGCGGGGATGAGCAGTTCTTC.